This paragraph reports one T cell receptor beta chain. The table came from immunoSEQ multiplex PCR; TCRdb's copy has only in-frame clones and leaves some out. The sample yields roughly 45,000 clones, 80% to 90% seen once. The data belong to a study of PD-L1 blockade in urothelial cancer. Described time point: peripheral blood 6 weeks after treatment start. This sequence originates from a man aged 55 to 70 with urothelial cancer. Material: PBMCs, obtained around atezolizumab (anti-PD-L1) treatment.

The CDR3 DNA is TGTGCCACCAGCAGGGCAGGGGTTGAGCAGTTCTTC. Translating gives CATSRAGVEQFF. The chain combines TRBV15 with TRBJ2-1; the D gene is possibly TRBD1 (6 bases). Deletions cut 3 bases from V and 9 bases from J, with 9 bases between. There are 12 residues in the CDR3. CDR1 LNHNV and CDR2 YYDKDF come from the germline V gene (reference sequence).